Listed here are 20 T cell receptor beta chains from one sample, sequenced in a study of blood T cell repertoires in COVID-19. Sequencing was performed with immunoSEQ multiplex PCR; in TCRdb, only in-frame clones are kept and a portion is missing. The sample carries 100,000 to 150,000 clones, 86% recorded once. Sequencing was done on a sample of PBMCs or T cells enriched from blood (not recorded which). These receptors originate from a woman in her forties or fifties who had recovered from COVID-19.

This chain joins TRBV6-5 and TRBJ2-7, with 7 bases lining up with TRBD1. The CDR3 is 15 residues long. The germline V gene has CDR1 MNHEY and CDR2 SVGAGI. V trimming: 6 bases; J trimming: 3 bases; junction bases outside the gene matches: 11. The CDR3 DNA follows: TGTGCCAGCAGCCCATACCCAACAGGGGACTACGAGCAGTACTTC. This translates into CASSPYPTGDYEQYF.

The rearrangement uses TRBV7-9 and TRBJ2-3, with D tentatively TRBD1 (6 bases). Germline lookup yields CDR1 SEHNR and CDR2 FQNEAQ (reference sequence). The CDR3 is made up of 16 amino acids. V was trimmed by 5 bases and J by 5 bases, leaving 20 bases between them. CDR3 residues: CASSPWQGPAQDTQYF. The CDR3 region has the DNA TGTGCCAGCAGCCCCTGGCAGGGGCCAGCCCAAGATACGCAGTATTTT.

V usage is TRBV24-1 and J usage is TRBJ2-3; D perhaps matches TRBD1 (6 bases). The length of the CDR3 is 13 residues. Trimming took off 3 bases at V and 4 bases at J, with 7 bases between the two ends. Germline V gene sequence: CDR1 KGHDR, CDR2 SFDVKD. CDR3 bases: TGTGCCACCAGTGATGGGGGCTCAGATACGCAGTATTTT. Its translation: CATSDGGSDTQYF.

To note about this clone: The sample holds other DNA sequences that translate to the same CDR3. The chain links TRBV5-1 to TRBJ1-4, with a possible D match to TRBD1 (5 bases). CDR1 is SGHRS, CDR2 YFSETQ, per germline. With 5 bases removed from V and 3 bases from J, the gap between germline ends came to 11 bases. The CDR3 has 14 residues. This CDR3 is CASSTDRPNEKLFF. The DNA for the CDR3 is TGCGCCAGCAGTACCGACAGACCTAATGAAAAACTGTTTTTT.

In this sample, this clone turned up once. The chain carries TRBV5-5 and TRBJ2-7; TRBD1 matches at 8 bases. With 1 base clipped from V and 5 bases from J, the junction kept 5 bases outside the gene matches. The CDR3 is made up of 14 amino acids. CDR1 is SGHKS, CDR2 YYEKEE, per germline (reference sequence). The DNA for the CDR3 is TGTGCCAGCAGCTTGTGGACAGGGAAAAACGAGCAGTACTTC. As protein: CASSLWTGKNEQYF.

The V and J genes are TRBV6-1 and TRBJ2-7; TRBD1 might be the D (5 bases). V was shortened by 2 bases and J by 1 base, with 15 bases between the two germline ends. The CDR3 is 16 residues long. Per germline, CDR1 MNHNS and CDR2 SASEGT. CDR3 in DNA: TGTGCCAGCAGTGAATTAGCAGGGATGGCTTCCTACGAGCAGTACTTC. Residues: CASSELAGMASYEQYF.

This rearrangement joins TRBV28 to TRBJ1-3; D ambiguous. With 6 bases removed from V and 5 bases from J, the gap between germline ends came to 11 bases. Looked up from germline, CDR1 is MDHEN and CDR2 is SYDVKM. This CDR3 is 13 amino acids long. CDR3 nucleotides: TGTGCCAGCAGCCCCTCGGGTCGAAACACCATATATTTT. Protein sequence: CASSPSGRNTIYF.

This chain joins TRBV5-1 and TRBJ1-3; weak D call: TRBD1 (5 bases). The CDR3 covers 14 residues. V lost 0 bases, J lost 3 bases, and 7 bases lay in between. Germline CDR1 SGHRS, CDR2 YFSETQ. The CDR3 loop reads CASSLEGRGNTIYF. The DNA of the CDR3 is TGCGCCAGCAGCTTGGAGGGGCGTGGAAACACCATATATTTT.

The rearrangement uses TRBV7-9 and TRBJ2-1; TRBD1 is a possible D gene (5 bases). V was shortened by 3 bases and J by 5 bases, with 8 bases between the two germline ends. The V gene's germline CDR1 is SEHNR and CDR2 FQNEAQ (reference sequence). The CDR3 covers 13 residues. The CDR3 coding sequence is TGTGCCAGCAGCTTCAGGGTCCACAATGAGCAGTTCTTC. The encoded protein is CASSFRVHNEQFF. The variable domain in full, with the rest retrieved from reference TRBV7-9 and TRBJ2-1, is DTGVSQNPRHKITKRGQNVTFRCDPISEHNRLYWYRQTLGQGPEFLTYFQNEAQLEKSRLLSDRFSAERPKGSFSTLEIQRTEQGDSAMYLCASSFRVHNEQFFGPGTRLTVL.

The CDR3 DNA reads TGTGCCAGCAGCGCGGACAGGGAGGCCTACAATGAGCAGTTCTTC. This translates into CASSADREAYNEQFF. V and J are TRBV25-1 and TRBJ2-1; 8 bases agree with TRBD1. CDR1 and CDR2 (germline): MGHDK, SYGVNS. The junction had 6 bases not matched to a gene; V was cut back by 6 bases and J by 2 bases. CDR3 length: 15 amino acids.

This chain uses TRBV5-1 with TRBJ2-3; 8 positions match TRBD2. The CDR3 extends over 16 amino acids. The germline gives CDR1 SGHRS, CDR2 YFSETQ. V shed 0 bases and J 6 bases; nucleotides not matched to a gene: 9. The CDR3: CASSLGRGGSDDTQYF. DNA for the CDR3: TGCGCCAGCAGCTTGGGGCGCGGGGGGAGTGACGATACGCAGTATTTT.

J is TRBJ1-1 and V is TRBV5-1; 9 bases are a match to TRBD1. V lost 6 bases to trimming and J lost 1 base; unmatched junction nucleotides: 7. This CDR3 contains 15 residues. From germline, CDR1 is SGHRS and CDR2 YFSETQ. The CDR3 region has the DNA TGCGCCAGCAACATGTTGGGACAGGGGAACACTGAAGCTTTCTTT. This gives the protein CASNMLGQGNTEAFF.

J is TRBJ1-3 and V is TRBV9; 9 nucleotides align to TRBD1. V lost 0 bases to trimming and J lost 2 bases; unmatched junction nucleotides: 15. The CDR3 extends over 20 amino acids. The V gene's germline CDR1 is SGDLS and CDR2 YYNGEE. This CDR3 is CASSVGGWDRAEEAGNTIYF. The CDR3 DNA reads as TGTGCCAGCAGCGTAGGGGGGTGGGACAGGGCTGAAGAGGCTGGAAACACCATATATTTT.

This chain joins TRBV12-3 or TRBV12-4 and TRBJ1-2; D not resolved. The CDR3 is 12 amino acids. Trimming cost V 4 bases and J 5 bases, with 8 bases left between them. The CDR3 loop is CASSWSGYGYTF. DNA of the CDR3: TGTGCCAGCAGTTGGTCGGGTTATGGCTACACCTTC.

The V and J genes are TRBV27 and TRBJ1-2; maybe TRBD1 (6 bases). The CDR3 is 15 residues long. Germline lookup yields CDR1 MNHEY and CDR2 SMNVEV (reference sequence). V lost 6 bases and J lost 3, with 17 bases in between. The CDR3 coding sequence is TGTGCCAGCAGAAGATCAGGGGAGTCCTACTATGGCTACACCTTC. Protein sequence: CASRRSGESYYGYTF.

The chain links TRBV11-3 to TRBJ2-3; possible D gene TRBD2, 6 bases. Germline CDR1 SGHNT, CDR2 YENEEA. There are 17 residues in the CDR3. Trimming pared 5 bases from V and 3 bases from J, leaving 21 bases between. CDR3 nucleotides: TGTGCCAGCAGCCTAGCGTTTGGAGTTCCGCCGACAGATACGCAGTATTTT. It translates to CASSLAFGVPPTDTQYF.

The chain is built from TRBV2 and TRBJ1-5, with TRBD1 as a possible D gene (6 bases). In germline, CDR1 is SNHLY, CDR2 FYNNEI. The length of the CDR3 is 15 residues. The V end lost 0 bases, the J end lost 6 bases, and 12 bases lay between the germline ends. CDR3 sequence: CASSEARGFGQPQHF. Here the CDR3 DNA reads TGTGCCAGCAGTGAAGCCAGGGGCTTCGGTCAGCCCCAGCATTTT. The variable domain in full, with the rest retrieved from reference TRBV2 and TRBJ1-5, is EPEVTQTPSHQVTQMGQEVILRCVPISNHLYFYWYRQILGQKVEFLVSFYNNEISEKSEIFDDQFSVERPDGSNFTLKIRSTKLEDSAMYFCASSEARGFGQPQHFGDGTRLSIL.

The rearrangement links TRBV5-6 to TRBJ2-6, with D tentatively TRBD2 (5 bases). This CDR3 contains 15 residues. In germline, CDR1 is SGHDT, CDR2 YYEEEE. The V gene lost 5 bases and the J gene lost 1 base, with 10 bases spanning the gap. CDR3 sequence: CASSETGSGANVLTF. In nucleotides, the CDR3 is TGTGCCAGCAGTGAGACGGGATCTGGGGCCAACGTCCTGACTTTC. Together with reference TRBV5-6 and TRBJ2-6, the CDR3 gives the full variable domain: DAGVTQSPTHLIKTRGQQVTLRCSPKSGHDTVSWYQQALGQGPQFIFQYYEEEERQRGNFPDRFSGHQFPNYSSELNVNALLLGDSALYLCASSETGSGANVLTFGAGSRLTVL.

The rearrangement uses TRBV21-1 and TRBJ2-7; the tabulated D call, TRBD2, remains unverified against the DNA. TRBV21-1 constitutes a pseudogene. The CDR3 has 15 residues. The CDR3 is CASKGRGVSSYEQYF. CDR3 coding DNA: TGTGCCAGCAAGGGGCGGGGAGTTAGCTCCTACGAGCAGTACTTC.

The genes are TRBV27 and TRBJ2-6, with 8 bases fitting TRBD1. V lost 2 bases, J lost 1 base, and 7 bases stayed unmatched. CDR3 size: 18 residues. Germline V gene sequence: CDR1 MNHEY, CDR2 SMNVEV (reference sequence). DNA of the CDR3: TGTGCCAGCAGTTTACTCGGCAGGGGGCAATCTGGGGCCAACGTCCTGACTTTC. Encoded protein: CASSLLGRGQSGANVLTF.